The present T cell receptor (beta chain) was sequenced within a study of CD4+ T cells in melanoma. Study-wide findings and caveats: CD8+ T cell, macrophage and B cell function reportedly correlated with neoantigen-specific CD4+ T cells. In melanoma, neoantigen-specific CD4+ T cells reportedly differed in differentiation state.

The germline V gene encodes CDR1 SGDLS and CDR2 YYNGEE. The CDR3 is 16 residues long. Unmatched junction bases numbered 13, after V lost 3 bases and J lost 6 bases. Regarding this clone: Its specificity is unknown.

Measured with immunoSEQ multiplex PCR; TCRdb has only the in-frame clones, and not every one. Its listing shows 70 or so clones. This sequence originates from a human donor with melanoma. Some clones in this sample may be carry-over from other donors' samples. The V gene is TRBV9, the J gene TRBJ2-3; 7 nucleotides line up with TRBD2. Sequenced: a T cell line or clone, from whole sample or a sorted T cell fraction (not recorded which). CDR3 protein: CASSADLSGVVDTQYF. The CDR3 nucleotides are TGTGCCAGCAGCGCGGACCTGAGCGGGGTTGTCGATACGCAGTATTTT. The full variable domain, in which reference TRBV9 and TRBJ2-3 provide the parts outside the CDR3, is DSGVTQTPKHLITATGQRVTLRCSPRSGDLSVYWYQQSLDQGLQFLIQYYNGEERAKGNILERFSAQQFPDLHSELNLSSLELGDSALYFCASSADLSGVVDTQYFGPGTRLTVL.